This passage covers 17 T cell receptor beta chains from one sample sequenced in a study of siplizumab effects on memory and regulatory T cells (dated by TCRdb to the late 2010s). The antigens these receptors bind are not known. For approximately six days, cells in the mixed lymphocyte reaction were kept in coculture at 37 degrees C. Library preparation was by the immunoSEQ multiplex PCR assay. TCRdb limited this immuneACCESS table to in-frame rearrangements with V and J called. A share of clones is missing; checked studies link under half to unresolved V genes, and the rest is unexplained. Counted in this sample were 13,000 to 15,000 clones; approximately 49% of them appeared once. Under 9% of the sample lies in the top ten. The sequencing sample was made of CFSE-low (dividing) CD4+ T cells sorted from an allogeneic mixed lymphocyte reaction. The origin of the receptors is a human donor in good health; the cells came from an allogeneic mixed lymphocyte reaction.

This clone came up a few times. The chain joins TRBV18 to TRBJ1-2; a weak D match, TRBD1 (6 bases). The length of the CDR3 is 13 residues. Trimming took off 6 bases at V and 8 bases at J, with 16 bases between the two ends. The V gene's germline CDR1 is KGHSH and CDR2 LQKENI. The CDR3: CASSPSDSRGYTF. CDR3 nucleotides: TGTGCCAGCTCCCCCTCGGACAGTCGGGGCTACACCTTC. Variable domain in full (rest from reference TRBV18 and TRBJ1-2): NAGVMQNPRHLVRRRGQEARLRCSPMKGHSHVYWYRQLPEEGLKFMVYLQKENIIDESGMPKERFSAEFPKEGPSILRIQQVVRGDSAAYFCASSPSDSRGYTFGSGTRLTVV.

This clone has just one count. The chain uses TRBV6-6 and TRBJ2-2, with D perhaps TRBD2 (5 bases). V shed 6 bases and J shed 7 bases, with 18 bases lying between them. The CDR3 has 15 amino acids. Germline assignment: CDR1 MNHNY and CDR2 SVGAGI (reference sequence). This CDR3 is CASSRRSRDGGELFF. The CDR3 nucleotides are TGTGCCAGCAGCCGACGCTCGAGGGATGGCGGGGAGCTGTTTTTT.

This clone came up a few times. The gene calls are TRBV18 and TRBJ2-7; D may be TRBD2 (5 bases). V was clipped by 4 bases and J by 0 bases, with 13 bases between them. Germline V CDR1 and CDR2: KGHSH, LQKENI. The CDR3 is 15 amino acids. The CDR3 protein is CASSLEERSSYEQYF. In DNA, the CDR3 is TGTGCCAGCTCACTCGAGGAGCGGAGCTCCTACGAGCAGTACTTC. Supplemented by reference TRBV18 and TRBJ2-7, the full variable domain reads NAGVMQNPRHLVRRRGQEARLRCSPMKGHSHVYWYRQLPEEGLKFMVYLQKENIIDESGMPKERFSAEFPKEGPSILRIQQVVRGDSAAYFCASSLEERSSYEQYFGPGTRLTVT.

This clone was found a few times. The rearrangement joins TRBV4-1 to TRBJ2-5, with TRBD1 as a possible D gene (6 bases). V was clipped by 4 bases and J by 2 bases, with 11 bases between them. Looked up from germline, CDR1 is MGHRA and CDR2 is YSYEKL. The CDR3 length is 14 residues. CDR3 protein: CASSLSGTQETQYF. Written as DNA, the CDR3 is TGCGCCAGCAGCCTCTCCGGGACACAAGAGACCCAGTACTTC.

This rearrangement joins TRBV6-5 to TRBJ2-7; 9 bases agree with TRBD1. This CDR3 has 13 residues. Germline CDR1 reads MNHEY; CDR2 reads SVGAGI. V lost 5 bases, J lost 3 bases, and 2 bases stayed unmatched. The CDR3 region is CASSPTGGYEQYF. DNA of the CDR3: TGTGCCAGCAGTCCGACAGGGGGCTACGAGCAGTACTTC.

V gene TRBV18 combines with J gene TRBJ2-5; D might be TRBD1 or TRBD2, each matching 5 bases. Trimming pared 2 bases from V and 3 bases from J, leaving 19 bases between. From germline, CDR1 is KGHSH and CDR2 LQKENI. CDR3 length: 17 residues. The CDR3 DNA sequence: TGTGCCAGCTCACCATTCTCCGGGACGGACCAAAAAGAGACCCAGTACTTC. This sequence encodes CASSPFSGTDQKETQYF.

The chain uses TRBV5-8 and TRBJ2-7; D remains ambiguous. The CDR3 covers 15 residues. Germline loops: CDR1 SGHTS, CDR2 YDEGEE. V shed 4 bases and J shed 2 bases, with 16 bases lying between them. The CDR3 DNA reads TGTGCCAGCAGCCCTTGGCCAAATGGCGCCTACGAGCAGTACTTC. It translates to CASSPWPNGAYEQYF.

V usage is TRBV7-9 and J usage is TRBJ2-2; D may be TRBD1 or TRBD2 (5 bases each). The CDR3 totals 15 residues. Trimming left V 5 bases short and J 6 bases short, with 16 bases between. In germline, CDR1 is SEHNR, CDR2 FQNEAQ (reference sequence). The CDR3 nucleotides read TGTGCCAGCAGCCGGGACCCCCCGAAGGCCGGGGAGCTGTTTTTT. It codes for CASSRDPPKAGELFF.

The V gene is TRBV27, the J gene TRBJ1-5; 8 positions agree with TRBD1. In germline, CDR1 is MNHEY, CDR2 SMNVEV (reference sequence). The CDR3 sequence is 15 residues long. Trimming removed 8 bases from V and 4 bases from J; junction bases left unmatched: 10. In DNA, the CDR3 is TGTGCCAGCCGCGGACTCGGACAGGGAAATCAGCCCCAGCATTTT. It is translated as CASRGLGQGNQPQHF.

This clone was seen a few times. Here the CDR3 DNA reads TGTGCCAGCTCCCCCCTGAGAGGGGGCATAGGTTCCTATGGCTACACCTTC. This translates into CASSPLRGGIGSYGYTF. The chain has TRBV18 and TRBJ1-2; TRBD1 matches at 7 bases. After removal of 6 bases from V and 4 bases from J, the junction contained 17 bases not matched to a gene. There are 17 residues in the CDR3. Germline CDR1 is KGHSH and CDR2 is LQKENI.

The CDR3 protein is CASSQDFGGGGINEQFF. The CDR3 DNA sequence: TGCGCCAGCAGCCAAGATTTCGGCGGGGGGGGTATCAATGAGCAGTTCTTC. The gene calls are TRBV4-1 and TRBJ2-1, with TRBD2 identical over 9 bases. The CDR3 sequence is 17 residues long. V lost 0 bases, J lost 6 bases, and 9 bases stayed unmatched. Per germline, CDR1 MGHRA and CDR2 YSYEKL.

This clone was found a few times. CDR3: CASSLGTSYGELFF. The CDR3 bases are TGTGCCAGCAGCTTAGGGACTTCTTACGGGGAGCTGTTTTTT. V and J are TRBV7-3 and TRBJ2-2; D might be TRBD2 (6 bases). CDR1 and CDR2 from the germline V gene are SGHTA and FQGTGA. This CDR3 is 14 amino acids long. V was shortened by 2 bases and J by 7 bases, with 11 bases between the two germline ends.

This clone appeared a few times. The chain couples TRBV28 to TRBJ1-4; 7 positions agree with TRBD1. This CDR3 spans 14 amino acids. The V segment lost 6 bases and the J segment 8 bases; nucleotides outside the gene matches: 9. CDR1 and CDR2 from the germline V gene are MDHEN and SYDVKM. The CDR3 DNA follows: TGTGCCAGCAGATCGACAGGGAGGAGGGAAAAACTGTTTTTT. Translated, it gives CASRSTGRREKLFF.

The gene calls are TRBV7-9 and TRBJ2-1; D is tentatively TRBD1 or TRBD2 (5 bases each). Looked up from germline, CDR1 is SEHNR and CDR2 is FQNEAQ (reference sequence). Trimming cost V 5 bases and J 0 bases, with 8 bases left between them. The CDR3 covers 14 residues. The CDR3 sequence is CASSRDLSYNEQFF. CDR3 nucleotide sequence: TGTGCCAGCAGCCGGGACCTCTCCTACAATGAGCAGTTCTTC.

The chain couples TRBV2 to TRBJ2-5; D gene uncertain. V lost 6 bases to trimming and J lost 1 base, with 3 bases between them. In germline, CDR1 is SNHLY, CDR2 FYNNEI. This CDR3 is built from 11 residues. The chain's CDR3 is CASSPQETQYF. CDR3 nucleotides: TGTGCCAGCAGCCCCCAAGAGACCCAGTACTTC.

This chain connects TRBV7-9 to TRBJ2-2; 11 positions agree with TRBD2. The junction had 5 bases not matched to a gene; V was cut back by 5 bases and J by 0 bases. The germline gives CDR1 SEHNR, CDR2 FQNEAQ (reference sequence). The CDR3 spans 17 residues. The chain's CDR3 is CASSRLAGGTNTGELFF. CDR3 DNA sequence: TGTGCCAGCAGCCGGCTAGCGGGGGGTACGAACACCGGGGAGCTGTTTTTT.

The rearrangement joins TRBV6-6 to TRBJ1-3; D unclear. From germline, CDR1 is MNHNY and CDR2 SVGAGI (reference sequence). The V end lost 4 bases, the J end lost 1 base, and 5 bases lay between the germline ends. The CDR3 loop spans 13 amino acids. The CDR3 loop reads CASSFGSGNTIYF. CDR3 coding DNA: TGTGCCAGCAGTTTCGGGTCTGGAAACACCATATATTTT.